The rows below give T cell receptor beta chains drawn from one sample of a study of cytomegalovirus exposure and HLA in healthy donors. Only in-frame clones appear in the TCRdb table, and some are missing; sequencing was by immunoSEQ multiplex PCR. This sample has some 270,000 clones; approximately 91% occur once, and the top ten carry less than 2%. Input material: PBMCs. The source of these receptors is a girl aged 2-10 years in good health and CMV-seronegative. The CDR3 runs from the conserved cysteine through the conserved F or W. Fields, in order: clone size, V gene, D gene, J gene, CDR3 protein, CDR3 DNA. The D gene is left open where the match is weak. The listing skips clone size in some rows; elsewhere it reads once, few, many or a size class.

>NA|TRBV5-1|NA|TRBJ2-7
CASSLDVGYEQYF
TGCGCCAGCAGCTTGGATGTCGGCTACGAGCAGTACTTC
>NA|TRBV7-7|NA|TRBJ2-5
CASSLGGIETQYF
TGTGCTAGCAGCTTGGGGGGTATTGAGACCCAGTACTTC
>NA|TRBV2|NA|TRBJ1-5
CASSEGQVGQPQHF
TGTGCCAGCAGTGAAGGACAGGTAGGCCAGCCCCAGCATTTT
>NA|TRBV18|NA|TRBJ2-2
CASSPLATGELFF
TGTGCCAGCTCACCATTAGCCACCGGGGAGCTGTTTTTT
>NA|TRBV18|TRBD1|TRBJ2-7
CASSPPDRGYYEQYF
TGTGCCAGCTCACCACCTGACAGGGGGTACTACGAGCAGTACTTC
>NA|TRBV2|TRBD1|TRBJ1-5
CASTPGRGHQPQHF
TGTGCCAGCACCCCGGGCAGGGGGCATCAGCCCCAGCATTTT
>NA|TRBV15|NA|TRBJ1-6
CATRGGALNSPLHF
TGTGCCACCAGAGGGGGTGCCTTAAATTCACCCCTCCACTTT
>NA|TRBV6-5|NA|TRBJ2-7
CATLQQLPYEQYF
TGTGCCACCCTCCAACAGCTACCCTACGAGCAGTACTTC
>NA|TRBV19|NA|TRBJ2-1
CASSLRTGLLYNEQFF
TGTGCCAGTAGTCTCCGGACGGGACTTCTTTACAATGAGCAGTTCTTC
>NA|TRBV4-2|NA|TRBJ2-6
CASSNRGSGANVLTF
TGTGCTAGCAGCAATAGGGGGTCAGGGGCCAACGTCCTGACTTTC
>NA|TRBV5-1|NA|TRBJ2-1
CASSLAGGNEQFF
TGCGCCAGCAGCTTGGCTGGGGGGAATGAGCAGTTCTTC
>once|TRBV5-6|NA|TRBJ2-6
CASSSRGAGANVLTF
TGTGCCAGCAGCTCCAGGGGGGCTGGGGCCAACGTCCTGACTTTC
>NA|TRBV7-9|NA|TRBJ2-7
CASSSFNYEQYF
TGTGCCAGCAGCTCCTTTAACTACGAGCAGTACTTC
>NA|TRBV7-9|NA|TRBJ1-6
CASSTGLLNSPLHF
TGTGCCAGCAGCACGGGACTTCTTAATTCACCCCTCCACTTT
>once|TRBV5-5|TRBD2|TRBJ2-5
CASSFTSGRRETQYF
TGTGCCAGCAGCTTCACTAGCGGGAGGAGGGAGACCCAGTACTTC
>NA|TRBV19|TRBD1|TRBJ1-1
CAITTGANTEAFF
TGTGCCATAACTACAGGGGCAAACACTGAAGCTTTCTTT
>NA|TRBV27|TRBD2|TRBJ2-7
CASRTSGSYEQYF
TGTGCCAGCAGGACTAGCGGGAGTTACGAGCAGTACTTC
>NA|TRBV7-8|NA|TRBJ2-7
CASSLQGLGTYEQYF
TGTGCCAGCAGCTTACAAGGCCTCGGGACCTACGAGCAGTACTTC
>NA|TRBV7-7|TRBD1|TRBJ2-7
CASSANRGASYEQYF
TGTGCTAGCAGCGCGAACAGGGGAGCCTCCTACGAGCAGTACTTC
>NA|TRBV5-4|TRBD2|TRBJ2-2
CASSAGLAGATGELFF
TGTGCCAGCAGCGCGGGACTAGCGGGAGCCACCGGGGAGCTGTTTTTT
>NA|TRBV4-1|TRBD2|TRBJ2-3
CASSQFGTSGVTDTQYF
TGCGCCAGCAGCCAATTTGGGACTAGCGGGGTAACAGATACGCAGTATTTT